These T cell receptor beta chains were read from a single sample in a study of radiation and T cells in renal cell carcinoma. Some clones are missing from TCRdb's copy, which holds only in-frame ones; the method was immunoSEQ multiplex PCR. The sample holds around 180,000 clones, 88% seen once. Specimen: blood, collected from a patient whose treatment included radiotherapy and nephrectomy. The receptors stem from a woman aged 50 to 65 with renal cell carcinoma. CDR3s include the opening cysteine and the closing phenylalanine or tryptophan. Some rows have no size entry. The others give once, few or many, or a class for an expanded clone.

>NA|TRBJ2-5|TRBV7-3
CASSLRRQETQYF
>NA|TRBJ1-4|TRBV19
CATTRGATNEKLFF
>NA|TRBJ2-2|TRBV4-2
CASSQLGGPNTGELFF
>NA|TRBJ2-1|TRBV7-3
CASSPLAGAYNEQFF
>NA|TRBJ2-2|TRBV18
CASSPRRTSGAGNTGELFF
>NA|TRBJ1-2|TRBV30
CAWVFRGGASYGYTF
>once|TRBJ1-4|TRBV27
CASSPDRVNEKLFF
>NA|TRBJ1-1|TRBV4-1
CASSQDFNRGRGTEAFF
>NA|TRBJ1-5|TRBV6-5
CASSEGNQPQHF
>NA|TRBJ1-1|TRBV2
CASSEGQQYTEAFF
>NA|TRBJ1-2|TRBV18
CASSPLDSPNYGYTF
>NA|TRBJ2-3|TRBV13
CASSLTGGGGGRGDTQYF
>NA|TRBJ2-3|TRBV5-1
CASSFLTATDTQYF
>NA|TRBJ2-5|TRBV18
CASSGTTETQYF
>NA|TRBJ2-5|TRBV7-9
CASSPRGGRQETQYF
>NA|TRBJ1-2|TRBV19
CASSIKEGGYTF
>once|TRBJ2-4|TRBV13
CASSSPGVGAKNIQYF
>NA|TRBJ1-1|TRBV9
CASSEDPGYTEAFF
>NA|TRBJ1-5|TRBV10-1
CASSWRRWTGGLLSNQPQHF
>NA|TRBJ2-1|TRBV7-6
CASTVSGGADNEQFF
>once|TRBJ2-1|TRBV4-2
CASSQLNSGGFSYNEQFF
>NA|TRBJ2-1|TRBV7-8
CASSFRDTYNEQFF
>NA|TRBJ1-2|TRBV30
CAWRDGGHGYTF
>few|TRBJ1-1|TRBV2
CASSSQGSEYTEAFF
>once|TRBJ2-2|TRBV6-6
CASKTGYTGELFF
>NA|TRBJ1-3|TRBV5-5
CASSLDRGRMNTIYF
>NA|TRBJ1-1|TRBV6-6
CASRGQGTTEAFF
>NA|TRBJ1-1|TRBV5-1
CASSKITGMNTEAFF
>NA|TRBJ1-1|TRBV10-3
CAIREGTEAFF
>NA|TRBJ1-6|TRBV7-3
CASSQSSYNSPLHF